This TCR beta chain was profiled in a study of identical twins. The CDR3 covers 13 residues. Germline CDR1 and CDR2: SEHNR and FQNEAQ (reference sequence). The V end lost 2 bases, the J end lost 5 bases, and 9 bases lay between the germline ends. After template switching added a universal primer site, the resulting cDNA carried unique molecular identifiers. Using its own MiXCR run on the 5' RACE reads, TCRdb lists one record per CDR3 protein. The sample holds under 300,000 distinct CDR3 sequences, around 8.3% seen once. This clonotype was detected only a few times. The sample was also reused in another study, on yellow fever vaccine responses in identical twins.

This TCR derives from a woman younger than 30 in good health. Sequencing used CD8+ T cells sorted from blood. This chain links TRBV7-9 with TRBJ2-5; no reliable D call. The CDR3 spells CASSLTLMETQYF. The CDR3 bases are TGTGCCAGCAGCTTAACGCTTATGGAGACCCAGTACTTC.